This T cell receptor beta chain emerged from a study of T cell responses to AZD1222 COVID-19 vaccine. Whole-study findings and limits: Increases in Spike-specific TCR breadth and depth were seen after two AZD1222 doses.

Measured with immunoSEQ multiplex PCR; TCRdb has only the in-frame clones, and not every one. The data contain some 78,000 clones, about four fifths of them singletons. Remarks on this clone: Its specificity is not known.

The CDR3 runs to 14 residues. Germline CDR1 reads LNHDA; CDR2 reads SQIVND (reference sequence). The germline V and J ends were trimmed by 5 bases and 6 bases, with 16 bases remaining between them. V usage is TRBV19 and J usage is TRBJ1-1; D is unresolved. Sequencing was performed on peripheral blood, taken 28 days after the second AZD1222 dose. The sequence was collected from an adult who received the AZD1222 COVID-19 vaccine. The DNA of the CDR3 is TGTGCCAGTAGTCGGTCAGTGAACTCAGCTGAAGCTTTCTTT. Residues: CASSRSVNSAEAFF.